The 23 T cell receptor beta chains listed next were all sequenced from one sample in a study of metastatic and nonmetastatic thyroid tumors. TCRdb re-called the PCR reads via MiXCR. The sample contains roughly 27,000 clones, 20% to 25% of which appear only once. All patients reached thyroid surgery having received no treatment beforehand. The specimen was blood. Receptor source: a female donor with papillary thyroid cancer or a benign thyroid nodule (not recorded which). Some clones in this sample may be carry-over from other donors' samples.

Regarding this clone: The junction differs from germline at one of its ends, possibly a read error. This specimen includes other DNA sequences encoding the same CDR3. The chain employs TRBV6-1 and TRBJ1-2, with unresolved D. CDR1 is MNHNS, CDR2 SASEGT, per germline. The CDR3 totals 14 residues. This chain's CDR3 is CASSPGTTQYGYTF. CDR3 in DNA: TGTGCCAGTAGCCCCGGCACGACCCAGTATGGATACACATTC.

In this sample, this clone turned up a few times. Mismatch with germline at one junction end may stem from a read error. V and J are TRBV11-2 and TRBJ2-2; possible D gene TRBD1, 6 bases. CDR3 length: 16 amino acids. Germline V gives CDR1 SGHAT, CDR2 FQNNGV. CDR3 sequence reads: CASSLFVGHLSGEPFF. The CDR3 DNA reads as TGTGCCAGCAGCTTATTTGTGGGACATCTATCCGGGGAGCCGTTTTTT.

This clone occurred a few times. This sequence may be a read error, since a much larger clone differs from it by one base. The J gene is TRBJ2-1, the V gene TRBV29-1; a possible D gene is TRBD2 (6 bases). The CDR3 length is 15 residues. V lost 6 bases, J lost 2 bases, and 17 bases lay in between. Germline CDR1 and CDR2: SQVTM and ANQGSEA. CDR3 sequence: CSVALGGSTYNEQFF. CDR3 DNA: TGCAGCGTCGCTCTGGGAGGCTCGACCTACAATGAGCAGTTCTTC.

This clone was observed at least ten times. This chain uses TRBV5-4 with TRBJ2-5, with TRBD2 matching 7 bases. This CDR3 comprises 14 residues. The J segment lost 3 bases and the V segment lost 0 bases, leaving 2 bases of the junction unmatched. The germline CDR1 and CDR2 sequences are SGHNT and YYREEE (reference sequence). As DNA, the CDR3 is TGTGCCAGCAGCTTGGAACTAGCGAAAGAGACCCAGTACTTC. Protein product: CASSLELAKETQYF.

The V gene is TRBV7-3, the J gene TRBJ2-1; TRBD1 agrees at 9 bases. CDR1 SGHTA and CDR2 FQGTGA come from the germline V gene. Unmatched junction bases numbered 4, after V lost 2 bases and J lost 5 bases. The CDR3 extends over 15 amino acids. The CDR3 sequence: CASSLGTGKHNEQFF. CDR3 DNA sequence: TGTGCCAGCAGCTTAGGGACAGGGAAGCACAATGAGCAGTTCTTC.

The chain combines TRBV4-3 with TRBJ2-7, with D possibly TRBD1 on 5 matching bases. Germline V CDR1 and CDR2: LGHNA, YSLEER. Trimming shortened V by 11 bases and J by 5 bases, and 25 bases separated the two germline ends. There are 15 residues in the CDR3. This CDR3 reads CAGSQDAQGLNEQYF. DNA of the CDR3: TGCGCCGGAAGCCAAGATGCCCAGGGCTTGAACGAGCAGTACTTC.

The chain carries TRBV6-1 and TRBJ2-7, with a tentative D call TRBD1 (5 bases). This CDR3 region has 14 residues. CDR1 MNHNS and CDR2 SASEGT come from the germline V gene. V gave up 6 bases and J gave up 6 bases, with 18 bases separating them. The CDR3 sequence is CASSPGREGFEQYF. The CDR3 DNA is TGTGCCAGCAGCCCGGGCAGGGAAGGGTTCGAGCAGTACTTC.

This clone came up many times. This chain links TRBV20-1 with TRBJ2-3; 13 positions agree with TRBD2. The germline gives CDR1 DFQATT, CDR2 SNEGSKA (reference sequence). V was clipped by 4 bases and J by 6 bases; unmatched bases: 10. The CDR3 length is 16 residues. Written as DNA, the CDR3 is TGCAGTGCTAAGATACTAGCGGGAGGGAGTTCGGATACGCAGTATTTT. It codes for CSAKILAGGSSDTQYF.

This clone is medium-sized by share. J is TRBJ2-2 and V is TRBV6-2 or TRBV6-3, with D possibly matching TRBD1 (6 bases). The germline V and J ends were trimmed by 9 bases and 2 bases, with 10 bases remaining between them. The CDR3 runs 13 residues. Looked up from germline, CDR1 is MNHEY and CDR2 is SVGEGT. CDR3 sequence (DNA): TGTGCCAGTCGGGACACCAACACCGGGGAGCTGTTTTTT. Translating it yields CASRDTNTGELFF.

The CDR3 DNA is TGTGCCAGCAGTAGCCCGCTAGCGGAGAGTTACAATGAGCAGTTCTTC. Its protein product is CASSSPLAESYNEQFF. The gene calls are TRBV6-1 and TRBJ2-1, with 7 bases identical to TRBD2. This CDR3 has 16 amino acids. The V and J ends lost 5 bases and 4 bases, in that order; junction bases with no gene match: 11. Germline CDR1 reads MNHNS; CDR2 reads SASEGT.

This clone has ten or more counts. CDR3 amino acids: CASSYLTGPQPQHF. The DNA of the CDR3 is TGTGCCAGCAGTTACCTGACAGGGCCTCAGCCCCAGCATTTT. The chain employs TRBV6-2 or TRBV6-3 and TRBJ1-5; 7 bases are a match to TRBD1. This CDR3 is built from 14 residues. CDR1 and CDR2 from the germline V gene are MNHEY and SVGEGT. V shed 2 bases and J 6 bases; nucleotides not matched to a gene: 4.

J is TRBJ2-7 and V is TRBV11-2; tentative D call: TRBD1 (5 bases). Trimming stripped 5 bases from V and 2 bases from J, with 10 bases between. The V gene's germline CDR1 is SGHAT and CDR2 FQNNGV. The CDR3 is made up of 13 amino acids. The CDR3 loop reads CASSQGMPYEQYF. The CDR3 DNA reads as TGTGCCAGCAGCCAGGGTATGCCCTACGAGCAGTACTTC. Based on the CDR3 plus reference TRBV11-2 and TRBJ2-7, the full variable domain is EAGVAQSPRYKIIEKRQSVAFWCNPISGHATLYWYQQILGQGPKLLIQFQNNGVVDDSQLPKDRFSAERLKGVDSTLKIQPAKLEDSAVYLCASSQGMPYEQYFGPGTRLTVT.

This sequence joins TRBV4-1 and TRBJ1-6; 7 positions match TRBD1. The V gene end was trimmed by 1 base and the J gene end by 9 bases; junction bases not matched to a gene: 9. Germline-derived CDR1 and CDR2 are MGHRA and YSYEKL. The CDR3 sequence is 16 residues long. In DNA form, the CDR3 reads TGCGCCAGCAGCCAAGGAGGGGTTACAGGGGTTTCACCCCTCCACTTT. Its protein product is CASSQGGVTGVSPLHF.

By proportion, this clone is medium-sized (0.01 to 0.1%). The chain couples TRBV28 to TRBJ2-3; 10 positions agree with TRBD1. Germline V gives CDR1 MDHEN, CDR2 SYDVKM. The CDR3 consists of 17 residues. The ends lost 4 bases at V and 3 bases at J; junction bases unmatched: 10. The CDR3 protein is CASSSSVPGQGTDTQYF. For the CDR3, the DNA is TGTGCCAGCAGTTCCTCTGTCCCGGGACAGGGGACAGATACGCAGTATTTT.

The chain joins TRBV10-1 to TRBJ1-2; D possibly corresponds to TRBD1 (5 bases). Germline-derived CDR1 and CDR2 are WNHNN and SYGVQD (reference sequence). Trimming shortened V by 4 bases and J by 10 bases, and 16 bases separated the two germline ends. The CDR3 covers 13 residues. CDR3: CASSGRRDHVYTF. As DNA, the CDR3 is TGCGCCAGCAGTGGACGACGGGACCATGTCTACACCTTC.

This clone was observed a few times. One end of the junction fails to match germline, which may point to a read error. CDR3 protein: CASSQGYRNQPKHF. CDR3 in DNA: TGTGCCAGTAGCCAGGGATATAGAAATCAGCCCAAGCATTTT. The chain is built from TRBV7-2 and TRBJ1-5, with D maybe TRBD1 (5 bases). This CDR3 is 14 amino acids long. The germline V gene encodes CDR1 SGHTA and CDR2 FQGNSA.

CDR3 coding DNA: TGCAGTGCTAGAGATCCGAGTGGGGAGAGCTCCTACGAGCAGTACTTC. Translating it yields CSARDPSGESSYEQYF. V usage is TRBV20-1 and J usage is TRBJ2-7, with D maybe TRBD2 (5 bases). CDR1 and CDR2 (germline): DFQATT, SNEGSKA (reference sequence). The CDR3 consists of 16 residues. Trimming left V 0 bases short and J 0 bases short, with 15 bases between.

Ten or more counts support this clone. V is TRBV30 and J is TRBJ2-2; 11 nucleotides agree with TRBD2. The CDR3 extends over 16 amino acids. V was clipped by 2 bases and J by 3 bases; unmatched bases: 5. Germline-derived CDR1 and CDR2 are GTSNPN and SVGIG (reference sequence). CDR3 residues: CAWSRLAGGYTGELFF. The CDR3 nucleotides are TGTGCCTGGAGTCGCCTAGCGGGAGGATACACCGGGGAGCTGTTTTTT.

The chain employs TRBV11-3 and TRBJ1-2; D is possibly TRBD1 (5 bases). The V end lost 1 base, the J end lost 9 bases, and 15 bases lay between the germline ends. CDR3 length: 14 amino acids. The germline gives CDR1 SGHNT, CDR2 YENEEA. CDR3 amino acids: CASSLGDSVRCYTF. Written as DNA, the CDR3 is TGTGCCAGCAGCTTAGGTGACAGTGTGCGCTGCTACACCTTC. The variable domain in full, completed from reference TRBV11-3 and TRBJ1-2, reads EAGVVQSPRYKIIEKKQPVAFWCNPISGHNTLYWYLQNLGQGPELLIRYENEEAVDDSQLPKDRFSAERLKGVDSTLKIQPAELGDSAVYLCASSLGDSVRCYTFGSGTRLTVV.

This clone is deemed medium-sized. V gene TRBV6-1 combines with J gene TRBJ1-2; possibly TRBD1 for D (5 bases). The V end lost 5 bases, the J end lost 1 base, and 17 bases lay between the germline ends. This CDR3 is 16 amino acids long. Germline CDR1 MNHNS, CDR2 SASEGT. The CDR3: CASSLSQGRVNYGYTF. The DNA for the CDR3 is TGTGCCAGCAGTTTGTCGCAGGGCCGCGTTAACTATGGCTACACCTTC.

This clone was seen a few times. The chain links TRBV11-2 to TRBJ2-3; 7 bases align to TRBD2. The trim removed 1 base at V and 3 bases at J, leaving 4 bases unmatched. The germline gives CDR1 SGHAT, CDR2 FQNNGV. This CDR3 comprises 15 residues. The CDR3 DNA follows: TGTGCCAGCAGCTTAGGGGGGGGTTGGACAGATACGCAGTATTTT. This sequence encodes CASSLGGGWTDTQYF.

This clone occurred many times. V usage is TRBV11-3 and J usage is TRBJ2-1; 11 bases are shared with TRBD1. This CDR3 is built from 15 residues. Germline-derived CDR1 and CDR2 are SGHNT and YENEEA. V was pared by 4 bases and J by 5 bases, with 4 bases of the junction left unmatched. CDR3 sequence (DNA): TGTGCCAGCAGCTCCCCGGGACAGGGGGACAATGAGCAGTTCTTC. Its translation is CASSSPGQGDNEQFF.

This clone came up many times. The rearrangement links TRBV20-1 to TRBJ1-2; the D is unclear. This CDR3 region has 12 residues. Looked up from germline, CDR1 is DFQATT and CDR2 is SNEGSKA (reference sequence). The ends were cut back, 0 bases at V and 11 bases at J, with 13 bases in the middle. The CDR3 protein is CSARDLKTIYTF. The DNA of the CDR3 is TGCAGTGCTAGAGATCTTAAGACGATATACACCTTC.